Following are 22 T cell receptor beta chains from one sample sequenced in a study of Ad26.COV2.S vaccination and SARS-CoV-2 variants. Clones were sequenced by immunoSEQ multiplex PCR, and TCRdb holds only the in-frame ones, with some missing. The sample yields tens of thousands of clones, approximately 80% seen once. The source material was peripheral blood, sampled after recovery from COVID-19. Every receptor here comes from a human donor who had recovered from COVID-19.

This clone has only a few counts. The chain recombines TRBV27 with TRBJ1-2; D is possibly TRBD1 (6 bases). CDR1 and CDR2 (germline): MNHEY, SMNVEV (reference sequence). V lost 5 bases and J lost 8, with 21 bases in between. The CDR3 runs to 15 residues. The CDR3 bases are TGTGCCAGCAGTCTCTCGTGGGGCGGGGGCGCCGGCTACACCTTC. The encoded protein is CASSLSWGGGAGYTF.

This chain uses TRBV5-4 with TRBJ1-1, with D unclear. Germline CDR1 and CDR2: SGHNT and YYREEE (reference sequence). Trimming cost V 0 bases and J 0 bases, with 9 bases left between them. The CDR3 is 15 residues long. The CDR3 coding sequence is TGTGCCAGCAGCTTGGATACCAATATGAACACTGAAGCTTTCTTT. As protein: CASSLDTNMNTEAFF. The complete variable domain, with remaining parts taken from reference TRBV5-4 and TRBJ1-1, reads ETGVTQSPTHLIKTRGQQVTLRCSSQSGHNTVSWYQQALGQGPQFIFQYYREEENGRGNFPPRFSGLQFPNYSSELNVNALELDDSALYLCASSLDTNMNTEAFFGQGTRLTVV.

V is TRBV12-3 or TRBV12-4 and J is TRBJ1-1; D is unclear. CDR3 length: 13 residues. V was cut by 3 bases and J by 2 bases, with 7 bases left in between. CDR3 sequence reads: CASSFQENTEAFF. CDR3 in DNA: TGTGCCAGCAGTTTCCAGGAAAACACTGAAGCTTTCTTT.

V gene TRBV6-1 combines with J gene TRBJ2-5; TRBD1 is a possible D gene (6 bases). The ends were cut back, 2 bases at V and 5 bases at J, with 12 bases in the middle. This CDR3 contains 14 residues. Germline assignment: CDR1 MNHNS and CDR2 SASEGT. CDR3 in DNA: TGTGCCAGCAGTGAACTACAGGGTTGGGAGACCCAGTACTTC. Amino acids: CASSELQGWETQYF.

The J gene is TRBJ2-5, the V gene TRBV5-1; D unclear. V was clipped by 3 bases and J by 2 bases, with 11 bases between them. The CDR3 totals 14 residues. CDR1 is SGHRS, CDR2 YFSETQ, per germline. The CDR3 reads CASSSTQNQETQYF. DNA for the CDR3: TGCGCCAGCAGCTCCACTCAGAATCAAGAGACCCAGTACTTC.

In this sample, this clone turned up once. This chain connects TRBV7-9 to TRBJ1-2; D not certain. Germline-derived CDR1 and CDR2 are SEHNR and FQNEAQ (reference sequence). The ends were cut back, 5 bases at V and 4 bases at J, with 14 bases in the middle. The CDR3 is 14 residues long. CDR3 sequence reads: CASSPPDNPYGYTF. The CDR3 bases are TGTGCCAGCAGCCCCCCCGACAACCCCTATGGCTACACCTTC.

CDR3 nucleotide sequence: TGTGCCAGCAGCTTATCCCCTACCGGGGAGCTGTTTTTT. As protein: CASSLSPTGELFF. The chain links TRBV7-9 to TRBJ2-2; no firm D call. CDR1 and CDR2 (germline): SEHNR, FQNEAQ (reference sequence). This CDR3 has 13 residues. Trimming shortened V by 2 bases and J by 5 bases, and 6 bases separated the two germline ends.

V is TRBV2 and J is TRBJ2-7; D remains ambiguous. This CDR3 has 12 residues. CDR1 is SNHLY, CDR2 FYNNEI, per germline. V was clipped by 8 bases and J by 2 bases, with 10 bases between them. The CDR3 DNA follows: TGTGCCAGCTGCTACAGAACCTACGAGCAGTACTTC. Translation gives CASCYRTYEQYF. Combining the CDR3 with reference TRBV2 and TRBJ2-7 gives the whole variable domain EPEVTQTPSHQVTQMGQEVILRCVPISNHLYFYWYRQILGQKVEFLVSFYNNEISEKSEIFDDQFSVERPDGSNFTLKIRSTKLEDSAMYFCASCYRTYEQYFGPGTRLTVT.

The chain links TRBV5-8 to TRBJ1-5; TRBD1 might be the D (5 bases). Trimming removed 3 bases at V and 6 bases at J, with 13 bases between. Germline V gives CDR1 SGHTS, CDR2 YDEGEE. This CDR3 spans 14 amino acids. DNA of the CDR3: TGTGCCAGCAGCTCCGGACCAGGGCTTCAGCCCCAGCATTTT. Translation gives CASSSGPGLQPQHF.

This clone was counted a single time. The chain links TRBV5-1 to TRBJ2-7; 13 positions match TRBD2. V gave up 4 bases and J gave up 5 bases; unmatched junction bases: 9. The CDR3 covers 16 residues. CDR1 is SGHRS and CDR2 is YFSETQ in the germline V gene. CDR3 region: CASSPGLAGTSHEQYF. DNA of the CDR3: TGCGCCAGCAGCCCGGGACTAGCGGGGACGTCCCACGAGCAGTACTTC.

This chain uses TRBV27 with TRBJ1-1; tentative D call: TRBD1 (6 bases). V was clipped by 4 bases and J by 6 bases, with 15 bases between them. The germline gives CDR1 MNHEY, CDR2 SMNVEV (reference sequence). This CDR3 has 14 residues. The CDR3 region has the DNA TGTGCCAGCAGTTGGAGGGGGGAAAGCGCTGAAGCTTTCTTT. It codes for CASSWRGESAEAFF.

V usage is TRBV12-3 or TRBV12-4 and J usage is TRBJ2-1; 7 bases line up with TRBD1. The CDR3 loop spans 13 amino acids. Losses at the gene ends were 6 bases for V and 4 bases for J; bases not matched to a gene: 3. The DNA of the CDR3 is TGTGCCAGCAGCGGGACAGTTTACAATGAGCAGTTCTTC. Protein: CASSGTVYNEQFF.

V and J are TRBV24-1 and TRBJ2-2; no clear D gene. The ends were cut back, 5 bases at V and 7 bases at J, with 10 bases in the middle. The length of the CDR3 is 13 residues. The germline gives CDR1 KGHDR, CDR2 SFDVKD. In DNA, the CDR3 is TGTGCCACCAGTGCCCTGACAAACGGGGAGCTGTTTTTT. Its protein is CATSALTNGELFF.

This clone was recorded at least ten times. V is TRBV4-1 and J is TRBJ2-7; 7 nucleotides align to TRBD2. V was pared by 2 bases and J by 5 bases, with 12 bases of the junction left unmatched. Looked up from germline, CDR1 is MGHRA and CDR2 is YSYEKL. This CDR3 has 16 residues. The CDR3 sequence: CASSQRVSSGNNEQYF. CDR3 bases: TGCGCCAGCAGCCAAAGGGTCTCGAGCGGGAATAACGAGCAGTACTTC.

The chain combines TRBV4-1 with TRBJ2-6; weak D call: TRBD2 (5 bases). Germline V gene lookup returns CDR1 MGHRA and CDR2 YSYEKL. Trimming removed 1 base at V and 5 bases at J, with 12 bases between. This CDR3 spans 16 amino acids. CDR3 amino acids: CASSQGGDYRANVLTF. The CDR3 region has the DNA TGCGCCAGCAGCCAAGGTGGCGACTACAGGGCCAACGTCCTGACTTTC.

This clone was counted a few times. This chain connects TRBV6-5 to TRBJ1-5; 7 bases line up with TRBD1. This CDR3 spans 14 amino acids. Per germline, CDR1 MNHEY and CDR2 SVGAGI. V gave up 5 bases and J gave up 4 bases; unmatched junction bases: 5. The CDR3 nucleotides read TGTGCCAGCAGTCTTCCGGGACAGAATCAGCCCCAGCATTTT. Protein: CASSLPGQNQPQHF.

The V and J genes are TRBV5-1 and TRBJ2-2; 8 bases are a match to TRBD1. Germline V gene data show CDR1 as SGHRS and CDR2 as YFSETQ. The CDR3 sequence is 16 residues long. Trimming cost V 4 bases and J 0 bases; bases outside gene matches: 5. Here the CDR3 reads CASSLWTGTNTGELFF. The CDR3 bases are TGCGCCAGCAGCCTCTGGACAGGGACGAACACCGGGGAGCTGTTTTTT.

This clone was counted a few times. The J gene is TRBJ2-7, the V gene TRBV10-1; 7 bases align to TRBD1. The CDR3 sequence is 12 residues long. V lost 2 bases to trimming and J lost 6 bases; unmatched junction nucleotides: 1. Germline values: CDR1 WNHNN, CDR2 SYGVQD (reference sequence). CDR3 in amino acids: CASSEDRAEQYF. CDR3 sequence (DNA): TGCGCCAGCAGTGAGGACAGGGCCGAGCAGTACTTC.

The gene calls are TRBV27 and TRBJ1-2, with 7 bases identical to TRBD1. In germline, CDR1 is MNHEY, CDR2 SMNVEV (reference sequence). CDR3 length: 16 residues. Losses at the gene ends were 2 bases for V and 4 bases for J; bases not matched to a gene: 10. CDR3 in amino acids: CASSLAGTVSLYGYTF. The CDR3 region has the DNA TGTGCCAGCAGTTTAGCCGGGACAGTTTCCCTCTATGGCTACACCTTC.

CDR3 amino acids: CASSIREITEAFF. As DNA, the CDR3 is TGTGCCAGTAGTATACGGGAGATCACTGAAGCTTTCTTT. The chain combines TRBV19 with TRBJ1-1; D unresolved. Trimming stripped 2 bases from V and 4 bases from J, with 8 bases between. CDR1 is LNHDA, CDR2 SQIVND, per germline (reference sequence). The CDR3 loop spans 13 amino acids.

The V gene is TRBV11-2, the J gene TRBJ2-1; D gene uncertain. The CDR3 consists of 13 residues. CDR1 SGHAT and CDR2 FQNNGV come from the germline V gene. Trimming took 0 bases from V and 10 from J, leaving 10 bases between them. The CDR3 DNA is TGTGCCAGCAGCTTAGAGGGCCCCGCCGAGCAGTTCTTC. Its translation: CASSLEGPAEQFF.

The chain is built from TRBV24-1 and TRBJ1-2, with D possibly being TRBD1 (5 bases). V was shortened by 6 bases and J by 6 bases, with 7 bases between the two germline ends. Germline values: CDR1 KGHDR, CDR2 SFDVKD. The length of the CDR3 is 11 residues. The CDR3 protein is CATSKGHGYTF. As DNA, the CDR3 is TGTGCCACCAGTAAGGGGCATGGCTACACCTTC.